Given below is one T cell receptor beta chain in context. Its antigen is currently not known. The sample holds no much larger clone one base away, and base qualities are not on file. This entry belongs to a study of control samples from healthy donors and cancer patients (dated by TCRdb to 2018 to 2021). Spanning cysteine to phenylalanine, the CDR3 consists of 19 amino acids. Kept here is only the CDR3 DNA, which spans 57 bases and is read in frame from base 1. The protocol used for the library was the immunoSEQ multiplex PCR assay. As stored in TCRdb, this immuneACCESS dataset retains in-frame rearrangements with V and J assigned. A fraction of the clones does not appear; measured against another copy, unresolved V genes explain less than half of the discrepancy, and the remainder lacks a known reason. The sample profile shows roughly 55,000 clones; 90% to 96% of them were found once. Jointly, the top ten make up 0.85% to 1.4% of the sample.

This receptor was obtained from a woman younger than 30 in good health. The sequence links TRBV1 to TRBJ2-5. TRBV1 is annotated as a pseudogene. Specimen: blood. The CDR3 region: CTSSQAPQLLEDIQETQYF. The nucleotides are TGCACCAGCAGCCAAGCCCCTCAACTACTCGAAGACATCCAAGAGACCCAGTACTTC.